One and the same sample provided the 13 T cell receptor beta chains below, sequenced in a study of T cell responses to AZD1222 COVID-19 vaccine. The repertoire was sequenced with immunoSEQ multiplex PCR; TCRdb's copy has only in-frame clones and lacks some. Of 150,000 or so clones in the sample, roughly 90% are singletons; the top ten hold 1.4%. Sequenced here: peripheral blood, sampled on day 0 of AZD1222 vaccination. The receptor set was obtained from an adult in good health.

This chain's CDR3 is CASKRGDNQPQHF. The CDR3 DNA follows: TGTGCCAGCAAGCGGGGGGACAATCAGCCCCAGCATTTT. The rearrangement links TRBV12-3 or TRBV12-4 to TRBJ1-5, with D maybe TRBD1 (5 bases). This CDR3 comprises 13 residues. The V end was cut by 7 bases, the J end by 3 bases, with 10 bases between.

This sequence joins TRBV7-3 and TRBJ1-1; D not resolved. V shed 4 bases and J shed 12 bases, with 18 bases lying between them. Germline V gene sequence: CDR1 SGHTA, CDR2 FQGTGA. This CDR3 spans 13 amino acids. Here the CDR3 reads CASSSGPGKTTFF. In DNA, the CDR3 is TGTGCCAGCAGCTCAGGTCCGGGGAAGACGACTTTCTTT.

This CDR3 reads CASSPGEVVSTDQPQHF. CDR3 sequence (DNA): TGTGCCAGCAGCCCGGGTGAGGTGGTCTCCACCGATCAGCCCCAGCATTTT. V and J are TRBV7-2 and TRBJ1-5; D not certain. This CDR3 has 17 residues. CDR1 and CDR2 (germline): SGHTA, FQGNSA. V was clipped by 5 bases and J by 5 bases, with 22 bases between them.

V usage is TRBV6-6 and J usage is TRBJ2-5; D perhaps matches TRBD1 (6 bases). Germline CDR1 MNHNY, CDR2 SVGAGI (reference sequence). Trimming removed 6 bases from V and 5 bases from J, with 16 bases in between. This CDR3 is built from 14 residues. DNA of the CDR3: TGTGCCAGCAGAACTACAGGGATCGAGGAGACCCAGTACTTC. Its protein product is CASRTTGIEETQYF.

This sequence joins TRBV11-3 and TRBJ1-1; D perhaps matches TRBD1 (5 bases). The V and J ends lost 1 base and 3 bases respectively, with 9 bases between them. The CDR3 totals 14 residues. Germline lookup yields CDR1 SGHNT and CDR2 YENEEA. In DNA, the CDR3 is TGTGCCAGCAGCTTAGTTCCGGGGGACACTGAAGCTTTCTTT. Amino acids: CASSLVPGDTEAFF.

J is TRBJ1-1 and V is TRBV2; D might be TRBD1 (6 bases). The germline gives CDR1 SNHLY, CDR2 FYNNEI. The CDR3 totals 13 residues. V was pared by 7 bases and J by 0 bases, with 9 bases between. As DNA, the CDR3 is TGTGCCAGCAAGGACAGATTGAACACTGAAGCTTTCTTT. This codes for CASKDRLNTEAFF.

The rearrangement uses TRBV6-5 and TRBJ2-3; TRBD2 agrees at 7 bases. The CDR3 spans 13 residues. CDR1 and CDR2 (germline): MNHEY, SVGAGI. Trimming at V came to 7 bases and at J to 3 bases, leaving 4 bases not matched to a gene. In nucleotides, the CDR3 is TGTGCCAGCACTCGGCGGGGGACAGATACGCAGTATTTT. Its protein product is CASTRRGTDTQYF.

The V gene is TRBV28, the J gene TRBJ1-5; 10 bases are a match to TRBD1. The germline V gene encodes CDR1 MDHEN and CDR2 SYDVKM. The CDR3 is 15 amino acids. After removal of 7 bases from V and 2 bases from J, the junction contained 5 bases not matched to a gene. CDR3: CASITGQGRNQPQHF. For the CDR3, the DNA is TGTGCCAGCATTACGGGACAGGGGCGCAATCAGCCCCAGCATTTT.

V and J are TRBV25-1 and TRBJ1-3; D unresolved. This CDR3 is built from 11 residues. Germline assignment: CDR1 MGHDK and CDR2 SYGVNS. Trimming removed 7 bases at V and 4 bases at J, with 5 bases between. The chain's CDR3 is CASTPGNTIYF. CDR3 DNA: TGTGCCAGCACCCCCGGAAACACCATATATTTT.

This chain links TRBV6-2 or TRBV6-3 with TRBJ1-5; D ambiguous. Deletions cut 5 bases from V and 3 bases from J, with 17 bases between. CDR1 and CDR2 (germline): MNHEY, SVGEGT. The CDR3 has 16 amino acids. The CDR3, as DNA: TGTGCCAGCAGTCTACTCCTTGGGAGGGACAATCAGCCCCAGCATTTT. This encodes CASSLLLGRDNQPQHF.

The chain couples TRBV7-9 to TRBJ1-1; no reliable D call. Germline lookup yields CDR1 SEHNR and CDR2 FQNEAQ (reference sequence). Trimming stripped 0 bases from V and 4 bases from J, with 9 bases between. This CDR3 region has 14 residues. The CDR3 protein is CASSLAGRGTEAFF. The CDR3 nucleotides are TGTGCCAGCAGCTTAGCAGGGAGAGGCACTGAAGCTTTCTTT.

In DNA form, the CDR3 reads TGTGCCAGCAGCCAGGGCCCCTACAATGAGCAGTTCTTC. Translation gives CASSQGPYNEQFF. V usage is TRBV3-1 (or the pseudogene TRBV3-2) and J usage is TRBJ2-1; D is unresolved. Looked up from germline, CDR1 is LGHDT and CDR2 is YNNKEL (reference sequence). CDR3 length equals 13 residues. V was clipped by 3 bases and J by 2 bases, with 5 bases between them.

The chain employs TRBV15 and TRBJ2-7; 7 nucleotides line up with TRBD2. The length of the CDR3 is 18 residues. V lost 1 base and J lost 2; bases outside the gene matches: 14. Looked up from germline, CDR1 is LNHNV and CDR2 is YYDKDF (reference sequence). This CDR3 reads CATSRAVGPSGSAYEQYF. The CDR3 DNA reads TGTGCCACCAGCAGAGCCGTAGGGCCTAGCGGTTCCGCCTACGAGCAGTACTTC. Full variable domain (remainder filled in from reference TRBV15 and TRBJ2-7): DAMVIQNPRYQVTQFGKPVTLSCSQTLNHNVMYWYQQKSSQAPKLLFHYYDKDFNNEADTPDNFQSRRPNTSFCFLDIRSPGLGDTAMYLCATSRAVGPSGSAYEQYFGPGTRLTVT.